This T cell receptor (beta chain) was documented in a study of T cells in tuberculosis. Study-wide results and limits: GEM motif frequencies gave less than 75% accuracy; the GMM repertoire gave approximately 90%. Selection depended on which cryopreserved specimens were available. The TCR-beta difference was not significant; alpha differences partly reflected length.

This table comes from immunoSEQ multiplex PCR, and its TCRdb copy is limited to in-frame clones, with some not included. This sample has under 40,000 clones, with about 93% found just once. The V end was cut by 5 bases, the J end by 0 bases, with 7 bases between. The CDR3 runs 13 residues. Germline V gene lookup returns CDR1 MNHEY and CDR2 SVGAGI. Tuberculin skin test and IGRA determined adolescents' latent tuberculosis status at entry. As regards this clone: Its antigen is not known.

The chain has TRBV6-5 and TRBJ1-1; D is uncertain. The sample comprised PBMCs. The TCR comes from a donor aged 10-29 years with latent tuberculosis or without tuberculosis infection. Here the CDR3 reads CASSENLNTEAFF. The CDR3 bases are TGTGCCAGCAGTGAAAACTTGAACACTGAAGCTTTCTTT.